The T cell receptor (beta chain) described here comes from a study of blood T cell repertoires in COVID-19. Study summary: Samples representing acute and convalescent COVID-19 were sourced from the United States, Italy and Spain. T cells, B-cell-depleted T cells, or PBMCs provided the cDNA or gDNA that served as material.

Participant ages covered about 18 to 89 years across 25 or so US areas. Recovered status applied to Cohort 3 donors who had two consecutive negative PCRs. It also applied to those with clearance or with symptom resolution. Germline CDR1 PRHDT, CDR2 FYEKMQ (reference sequence). V trimming: 3 bases; J trimming: 5 bases; junction bases outside the gene matches: 3. The CDR3 runs to 13 residues. Assay: immunoSEQ multiplex PCR; the TCRdb copy retains only in-frame clones and omits some. Of about 500,000 clones listed, roughly 87% are singletons. The sample was PBMCs or T cells enriched from blood (not recorded which). This TCR was recovered from a woman between 18 and 29 years old who had recovered from COVID-19. V gene TRBV13 combines with J gene TRBJ1-2; 7 bases are shared with TRBD1. Here the CDR3 reads CASSFRDSYGYTF. Here the CDR3 DNA reads TGTGCCAGCAGCTTTCGGGACAGTTATGGCTACACCTTC.